This TCR beta chain was sequenced in a study of T cell repertoires in cytomegalovirus infection. Study overall: Carrying CMV and the relevant HLA type showed in public TCR beta signatures.

As for this clonotype: The antigen is undetermined.

Via MiXCR, TCRdb re-called the reads, giving one row per CDR3 protein. The sample holds 740,000 or so distinct CDR3 sequences, 35% to 45% seen once. Study results and limitations: In two of eight donors, the top clonotype was HLA-C-restricted CMV-specific.

V dropped 4 bases and J dropped 6 bases, with 10 bases sitting between them. The CDR3 runs 12 residues. CDR1 and CDR2 from the germline V gene are SGHTA and FQGNSA. This TCR came from a human donor in good health (CMV status not recorded). Some clones in this sample may be carry-over from other donors' samples. The chain has TRBV7-2 and TRBJ2-7, with D unresolved. Material for sequencing was PBMCs. CDR3 protein: CASSSPGSEQYF. The CDR3 DNA is TGTGCCAGCAGCTCGCCAGGTTCCGAGCAGTACTTC.